The 5 T cell receptor beta chains listed next were all sequenced from one sample in a study of breast tumors, draining lymph nodes, adjacent tissues. Samples came from axillary lymph nodes draining the breast cancer. One entry per CDR3 protein, called by TCRdb with MiXCR from the multiplex PCR reads. The sample holds 85,000 to 120,000 distinct CDR3 sequences, 30% seen once. The specimen was axillary lymph node tissue. The receptors here all came from a female donor with breast cancer. Some clones in this sample may be carry-over from other donors' samples.

This clonotype was recorded at least ten times. The chain links TRBV5-6 to TRBJ2-1; TRBD1 matches at 8 bases. This CDR3 contains 15 residues. Germline trimming cut 4 bases from V and 3 bases from J; bases unmatched to any gene: 6. The germline CDR1 and CDR2 sequences are SGHDT and YYEEEE. CDR3 residues: CASSQTGVLYNEQFF. The CDR3 nucleotides read TGTGCCAGCAGCCAGACAGGGGTCCTCTACAATGAGCAGTTCTTC.

V and J are TRBV29-1 and TRBJ1-5; D not resolved. The CDR3 length is 13 residues. Germline CDR1 reads SQVTM; CDR2 reads ANQGSEA. V was pared by 8 bases and J by 6 bases, with 17 bases between. CDR3 in amino acids: CSSPDGLGQPQHF. DNA of the CDR3: TGCAGCAGTCCCGACGGGCTTGGTCAGCCCCAGCATTTT.

This clonotype occurred a few times. One base away lies a much larger clone, so this may be a sequencing read error. The CDR3 ends on some other residue instead of the conserved phenylalanine or tryptophan, so this is likely a read error. The chain has TRBV7-9 and TRBJ1-2; D is perhaps TRBD1 (5 bases). V was shortened by 5 bases and J by 4 bases, with 14 bases between the two germline ends. The germline V gene encodes CDR1 SEHNR and CDR2 FQNEAQ (reference sequence). This CDR3 spans 14 amino acids. CDR3 residues: CASSRDDRGYGYTL. CDR3 DNA: TGTGCCAGCAGCCGCGACGACAGAGGCTATGGCTACACCCTC.

This clonotype was found a few times. Given a much more abundant clone one base away, this may be a read error. J is TRBJ1-2 and V is TRBV6-1; D is possibly TRBD1 (5 bases). This CDR3 is 14 amino acids long. Germline values: CDR1 MNHNS, CDR2 SASEGT. Trimming removed 6 bases at V and 7 bases at J, with 18 bases between. The CDR3 bases are TGTGCCAGCAGCCCGATGGGGGGTTCATCTGGCTACACCTTC. Translation: CASSPMGGSSGYTF.

Worth noting for this clonotype: The CDR3 carries no conserved terminal phenylalanine or tryptophan, so it likely arises from a read error. V gene TRBV20-1 combines with J gene TRBJ1-5; D unclear. The germline gives CDR1 DFQATT, CDR2 SNEGSKA (reference sequence). The CDR3 has 15 residues. The CDR3 sequence is CSARDIAVSTQPQHS. The CDR3 DNA follows: TGCAGTGCTAGAGATATCGCAGTTAGCACTCAGCCCCAGCATTCT.